The entry below gives a single T cell receptor beta chain sequence along with its context. Its cognate antigen is unknown. This entry belongs to a study of cytomegalovirus exposure and HLA in healthy donors. Study in general: From donors who were HLA-typed, an early data release held approximately 91 million unique TCRs. Study-wide findings and caveats: Sequencing depth across donors, presence/absence analyses assumed, was roughly uniform. Data from an earlier analysis indicated that most TCR beta V segments were productive either about 87% or about 30% of the time.

PCR amplification relied on 60 Vbeta primers (plus 13 Jbeta primers). Assay: immunoSEQ multiplex PCR; the TCRdb copy retains only in-frame clones and omits some. The table has fewer than 250,000 clones, over 65% seen once. Looked up from germline, CDR1 is SGHNT and CDR2 is YYREEE (reference sequence). V lost 4 bases to trimming and J lost 6 bases; unmatched junction nucleotides: 8. The CDR3 extends over 17 amino acids. The V and J genes are TRBV5-4 and TRBJ2-3, with 16 nucleotides matching TRBD2. The sequenced sample consisted of PBMCs. The TCR sequence derives from a middle-aged man in good health and CMV-seronegative. CDR3 sequence reads: CASSAGTSGGAVDTQYF. The CDR3 DNA reads TGTGCCAGCAGCGCCGGGACTAGCGGGGGGGCGGTGGATACGCAGTATTTT.